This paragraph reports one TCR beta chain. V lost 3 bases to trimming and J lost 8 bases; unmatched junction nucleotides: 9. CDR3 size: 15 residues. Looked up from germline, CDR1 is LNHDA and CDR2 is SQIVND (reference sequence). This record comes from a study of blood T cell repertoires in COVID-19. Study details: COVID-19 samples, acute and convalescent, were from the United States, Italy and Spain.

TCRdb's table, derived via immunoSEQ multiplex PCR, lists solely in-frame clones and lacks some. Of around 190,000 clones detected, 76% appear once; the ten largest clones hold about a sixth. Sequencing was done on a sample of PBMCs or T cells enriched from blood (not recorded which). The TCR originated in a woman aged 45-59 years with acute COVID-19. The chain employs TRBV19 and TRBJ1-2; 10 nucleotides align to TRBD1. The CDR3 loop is CASSMATGGFVGYTF. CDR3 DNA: TGTGCCAGTAGTATGGCGACAGGGGGCTTCGTCGGCTACACCTTC.